Presented here are 25 T cell receptor beta chains from one specimen sequenced in a study of blood T cells in healthy people across ages. A second PCR of roughly 7 to 11 cycles used a sample-barcoded 5' primer and a J-beta primer mix. From the 5' RACE reads, TCRdb called clonotypes with MiXCR, one entry per CDR3 protein. The sample includes some 880,000 distinct CDR3 sequences, roughly 40% of them seen just once. Sequenced input: blood. These TCRs come from a man aged 18 to 35 in good health.

This clonotype was counted a few times. V and J are TRBV7-2 and TRBJ2-1; weak D call: TRBD2 (5 bases). The germline CDR1 and CDR2 sequences are SGHTA and FQGNSA. The CDR3 length is 16 residues. Between the trimmed V and J ends, which lost 2 bases and 6 bases, there was a span of 17 bases. CDR3 in amino acids: CASSLFGIGVRNEQFF. CDR3 DNA sequence: TGTGCCAGCAGCTTATTTGGGATCGGGGTTCGCAATGAGCAGTTCTTC.

J is TRBJ2-1 and V is TRBV9, with D perhaps matching TRBD2 (6 bases). Germline V gene sequence: CDR1 SGDLS, CDR2 YYNGEE. V was trimmed by 0 bases and J by 6 bases, leaving 10 bases between them. CDR3 length: 14 residues. This CDR3 reads CASSVGSGFNEQFF. DNA for the CDR3: TGTGCCAGCAGCGTAGGTAGCGGATTCAATGAGCAGTTCTTC. The whole variable domain, filled in from reference TRBV9 and TRBJ2-1, reads DSGVTQTPKHLITATGQRVTLRCSPRSGDLSVYWYQQSLDQGLQFLIQYYNGEERAKGNILERFSAQQFPDLHSELNLSSLELGDSALYFCASSVGSGFNEQFFGPGTRLTVL.

V is TRBV10-2 and J is TRBJ1-6; D is possibly TRBD1 (6 bases). Germline lookup yields CDR1 WSHSY and CDR2 SAAADI. The CDR3 consists of 15 residues. V lost 8 bases to trimming and J lost 7 bases, with 18 bases between them. The chain's CDR3 is CASSTSTGMNSPLHF. In DNA, the CDR3 is TGCGCCAGCTCTACCTCGACAGGCATGAATTCACCCCTCCACTTT.

The chain links TRBV12-3 or TRBV12-4 to TRBJ1-2; D is perhaps TRBD1 (5 bases). V shed 5 bases and J shed 4 bases, with 14 bases lying between them. The CDR3 runs to 14 residues. CDR3 amino acids: CASSPRTPSYGYTF. Here the CDR3 DNA reads TGTGCCAGCAGTCCTCGGACACCCTCCTATGGCTACACCTTC.

The chain is built from TRBV20-1 and TRBJ2-1, with 9 bases lining up with TRBD2. The germline CDR1 and CDR2 sequences are DFQATT and SNEGSKA (reference sequence). This CDR3 has 13 residues. V lost 1 base to trimming and J lost 9 bases; unmatched junction nucleotides: 4. The CDR3 nucleotides read TGCAGTGCTAGAGGCGGGGGGGCCGGTGAGCAGTTCTTC. Translating it yields CSARGGGAGEQFF.

This clonotype was counted only a few times. The gene calls are TRBV6-5 and TRBJ2-7; 9 nucleotides line up with TRBD1. Losses at the gene ends were 6 bases for V and 6 bases for J; bases not matched to a gene: 12. This CDR3 has 15 amino acids. The germline V gene has CDR1 MNHEY and CDR2 SVGAGI. CDR3 bases: TGTGCCAGCAGCCCCTTACAGGGGGCGCGTGGCGAGCAGTACTTC. Translation: CASSPLQGARGEQYF.

At least ten counts were recorded for this clonotype. The chain uses TRBV7-2 and TRBJ2-7; no definite D call. Per the germline V gene, CDR1 is SGHTA and CDR2 is FQGNSA. The CDR3 is 15 residues long. V lost 1 base and J lost 2, with 12 bases in between. The CDR3 protein is CASSLGVADPYEQYF. The CDR3 DNA follows: TGTGCCAGCAGCTTAGGAGTCGCAGACCCCTACGAGCAGTACTTC. The whole variable domain, remainder taken from reference TRBV7-2 and TRBJ2-7, is GAGVSQSPSNKVTEKGKDVELRCDPISGHTALYWYRQSLGQGLEFLIYFQGNSAPDKSGLPSDRFSAERTGGSVSTLTIQRTQQEDSAVYLCASSLGVADPYEQYFGPGTRLTVT.

This clonotype was observed a few times. The chain is built from TRBV3-1 and TRBJ2-7; D uncertain. Germline loops: CDR1 LGHDT, CDR2 YNNKEL (reference sequence). CDR3 size: 18 residues. Trimming stripped 3 bases from V and 0 bases from J, with 21 bases between. CDR3 DNA: TGTGCCAGCAGCCAGAGAGATCTTTACTCCCTGAGCTCCTACGAGCAGTACTTC. Residues: CASSQRDLYSLSSYEQYF.

This chain joins TRBV12-3 or TRBV12-4 and TRBJ2-1; D gene unclear. V lost 8 bases, J lost 9 bases, and 11 bases lay in between. The length of the CDR3 is 11 residues. In nucleotides, the CDR3 is TGTGCCAGCGGACCGGTCGCTGAGCAGTTCTTC. This encodes CASGPVAEQFF.

The sample holds a few counts of this clonotype. The chain combines TRBV10-3 with TRBJ2-1; possibly TRBD2 for D (5 bases). The J call may be in error: the DNA end matches TRBJ2-7 better. CDR3 length equals 13 residues. Germline CDR1 ENHRY, CDR2 SYGVKD. This CDR3 reads CATRGGDYNEQYF. As DNA, the CDR3 is TGTGCCACCCGGGGTGGAGACTACAATGAGCAGTACTTC.

This clonotype was counted only a few times. The chain has TRBV7-9 and TRBJ1-1, with TRBD1 as a possible D gene (6 bases). With 0 bases removed from V and 0 bases from J, the gap between germline ends came to 14 bases. The CDR3 has 17 amino acids. The germline V gene has CDR1 SEHNR and CDR2 FQNEAQ (reference sequence). CDR3 DNA: TGTGCCAGCAGCTTAGCGGACCAGGGGAGCGTGAACACTGAAGCTTTCTTT. It translates to CASSLADQGSVNTEAFF.

The rearrangement links TRBV7-2 to TRBJ2-7; D assignment may be TRBD1 or TRBD2 (5 bases each). Trimming removed 3 bases at V and 6 bases at J, with 15 bases between. Germline lookup yields CDR1 SGHTA and CDR2 FQGNSA. The length of the CDR3 is 14 residues. The CDR3 spells CASSLRTGAGEQYF. DNA of the CDR3: TGTGCCAGCAGCTTGCGGACTGGGGCGGGCGAGCAGTACTTC.

This clonotype was detected a few times. The chain carries TRBV6-5 and TRBJ2-1; no reliable D call. This CDR3 region has 16 residues. Germline CDR1 and CDR2: MNHEY and SVGAGI. Trimming stripped 5 bases from V and 0 bases from J, with 14 bases between. The chain's CDR3 is CASSPRPWSSYNEQFF. The DNA of the CDR3 is TGTGCCAGCAGTCCCCGCCCTTGGAGCTCCTACAATGAGCAGTTCTTC.

V gene TRBV10-3 combines with J gene TRBJ1-1; D not resolved. The CDR3 covers 14 residues. The ends were cut back, 4 bases at V and 0 bases at J, with 9 bases in the middle. CDR1 is ENHRY and CDR2 is SYGVKD in the germline V gene. CDR3 amino acids: CAISGAGVNTEAFF. CDR3 coding DNA: TGTGCCATCAGTGGTGCAGGTGTGAACACTGAAGCTTTCTTT.

The chain carries TRBV7-2 and TRBJ2-2; 7 positions agree with TRBD2. Germline V gene sequence: CDR1 SGHTA, CDR2 FQGNSA. The CDR3 is 15 residues long. Unmatched junction bases numbered 0, after V lost 1 base and J lost 1 base. The CDR3 reads CASSLVAGNTGELFF. CDR3 nucleotide sequence: TGTGCCAGCAGCTTAGTAGCGGGGAACACCGGGGAGCTGTTTTTT.

V is TRBV20-1 and J is TRBJ1-1; TRBD1 is a possible D gene (6 bases). CDR3 length equals 11 residues. Trimming took 6 bases from V and 1 from J, leaving 6 bases between them. Germline V gene sequence: CDR1 DFQATT, CDR2 SNEGSKA (reference sequence). The CDR3 coding sequence is TGCAGTGCACAGGGGAACACTGAAGCTTTCTTT. It yields the protein CSAQGNTEAFF.

As for this clonotype: Being one base from a much bigger clone, this may be a read error. V is TRBV12-3 or TRBV12-4 and J is TRBJ2-4, with 9 bases identical to TRBD2. The J call may be wrong; the DNA end is better matched by TRBJ2-7. The CDR3 runs to 14 residues. The CDR3 coding sequence is TGTACCAGCACTCCGGGACTAGCAGAATACGAGCAGTACTTC. Its protein is CTSTPGLAEYEQYF.

The V and J genes are TRBV6-2 or TRBV6-3 and TRBJ2-7; D perhaps matches TRBD1 (6 bases). Germline V gene lookup returns CDR1 MNHEY and CDR2 SVGEGT. The length of the CDR3 is 14 residues. Trimming took 6 bases from V and 7 from J, leaving 19 bases between them. The CDR3, as DNA: TGTGCCAGCAGGGCACAGGGTTTCGGTAATGAGCAGTACTTC. It codes for CASRAQGFGNEQYF.

The V call is TRBV7-2, the J call TRBJ2-1; 13 nucleotides align to TRBD2. V shed 3 bases and J 9 bases; nucleotides not matched to a gene: 5. The V gene's germline CDR1 is SGHTA and CDR2 FQGNSA. CDR3 length: 15 residues. This CDR3 reads CASSLGTSGVGEQFF. In DNA, the CDR3 is TGTGCCAGCAGCTTGGGGACTAGCGGGGTTGGTGAGCAGTTCTTC.

Many counts were recorded for this clonotype. V gene TRBV20-1 combines with J gene TRBJ1-2, with unresolved D. Trimming stripped 3 bases from V and 5 bases from J, with 7 bases between. CDR1 is DFQATT, CDR2 SNEGSKA, per germline (reference sequence). The CDR3 loop spans 11 amino acids. The CDR3 is CSASEGYGYTF. CDR3 sequence (DNA): TGCAGTGCTAGTGAAGGGTATGGCTACACCTTC.

Of note for this clonotype: This clone may be a read error of a much larger clone one base away. The chain recombines TRBV12-3 or TRBV12-4 with TRBJ1-2; D is perhaps TRBD1 (6 bases). Deletions cut 1 base from V and 8 bases from J, with 17 bases between. This CDR3 has 15 residues. CDR3 loop: CASSLGDRRLYGYTF. In nucleotides, the CDR3 is TGTGCCAGCAGTTTAGGAGACAGGAGGCTCTACGGCTACACCTTC.

This clonotype was counted between two and nine times. The rearrangement links TRBV3-1 to TRBJ1-2; 7 bases are a match to TRBD1. The V and J ends lost 4 bases and 7 bases, in that order; junction bases with no gene match: 12. Germline CDR1 reads LGHDT; CDR2 reads YNNKEL (reference sequence). This CDR3 spans 15 amino acids. CDR3 sequence (DNA): TGTGCCAGCAGCCGGAGACCGGGACAGCTTCGTGGCTACACCTTC. Amino acid sequence: CASSRRPGQLRGYTF.

This clonotype appeared a few times. The rearrangement joins TRBV6-5 to TRBJ2-5; 8 bases are shared with TRBD1. The V gene's germline CDR1 is MNHEY and CDR2 SVGAGI. This CDR3 is 15 amino acids long. J was trimmed by 5 bases and V by 2 bases; bases with no gene match: 7. The CDR3, as DNA: TGTGCCAGCAGTTACGCGTCAGGGGGCGGGGAGACCCAGTACTTC. Its translation: CASSYASGGGETQYF.

The chain couples TRBV5-1 to TRBJ1-3; D remains unclear. The CDR3 is made up of 13 amino acids. Germline CDR1 is SGHRS and CDR2 is YFSETQ. With 7 bases removed from V and 8 bases from J, the gap between germline ends came to 16 bases. The CDR3 reads CASAVFVGDTIYF. CDR3 bases: TGCGCCAGCGCCGTGTTCGTCGGGGACACCATATATTTT.

To note about this clonotype: This could be a read error, since a much larger clone is one nucleotide away. The DNA for the CDR3 is TGCAGTGCTAGAGATAGTACAGGACATTCCTATGGCTACACCTTC. Amino acid sequence: CSARDSTGHSYGYTF. This rearrangement joins TRBV20-1 to TRBJ1-2, with D possibly being TRBD1 (5 bases). Germline assignment: CDR1 DFQATT and CDR2 SNEGSKA (reference sequence). This CDR3 contains 15 residues. The V end lost 0 bases, the J end lost 4 bases, and 15 bases lay between the germline ends.